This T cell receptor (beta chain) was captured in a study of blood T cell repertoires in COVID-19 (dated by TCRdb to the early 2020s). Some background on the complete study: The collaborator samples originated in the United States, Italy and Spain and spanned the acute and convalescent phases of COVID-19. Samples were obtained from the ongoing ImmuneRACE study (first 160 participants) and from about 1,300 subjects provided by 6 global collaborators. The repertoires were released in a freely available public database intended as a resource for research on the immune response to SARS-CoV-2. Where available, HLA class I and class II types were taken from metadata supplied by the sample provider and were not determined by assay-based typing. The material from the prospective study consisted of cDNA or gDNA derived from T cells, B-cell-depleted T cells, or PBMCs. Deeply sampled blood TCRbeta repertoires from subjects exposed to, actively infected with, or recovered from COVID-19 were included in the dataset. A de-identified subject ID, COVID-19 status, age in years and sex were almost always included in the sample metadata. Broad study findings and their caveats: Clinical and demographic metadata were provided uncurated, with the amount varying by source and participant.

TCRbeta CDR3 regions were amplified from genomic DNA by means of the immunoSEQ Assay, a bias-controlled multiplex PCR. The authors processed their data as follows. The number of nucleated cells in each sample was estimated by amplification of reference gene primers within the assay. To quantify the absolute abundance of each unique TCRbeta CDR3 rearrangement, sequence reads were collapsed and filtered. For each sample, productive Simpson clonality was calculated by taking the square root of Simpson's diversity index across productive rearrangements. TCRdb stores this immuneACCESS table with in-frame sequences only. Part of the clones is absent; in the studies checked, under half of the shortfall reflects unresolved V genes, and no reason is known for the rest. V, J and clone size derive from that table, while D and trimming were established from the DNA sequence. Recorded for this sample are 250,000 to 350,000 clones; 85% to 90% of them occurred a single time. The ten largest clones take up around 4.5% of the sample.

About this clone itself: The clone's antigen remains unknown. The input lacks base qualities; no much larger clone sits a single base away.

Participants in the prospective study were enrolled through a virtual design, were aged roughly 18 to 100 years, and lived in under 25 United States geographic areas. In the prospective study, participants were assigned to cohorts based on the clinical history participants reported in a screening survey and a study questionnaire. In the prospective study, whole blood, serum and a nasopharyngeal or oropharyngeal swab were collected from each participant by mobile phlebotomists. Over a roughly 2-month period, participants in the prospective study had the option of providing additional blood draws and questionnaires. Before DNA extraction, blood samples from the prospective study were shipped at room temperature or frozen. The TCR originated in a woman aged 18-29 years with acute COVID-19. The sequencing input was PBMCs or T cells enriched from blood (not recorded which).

The CDR3 reads CSAAGRMNTEAFF. The DNA is as follows: TGCAGCGCCGCGGGACGGATGAACACTGAAGCTTTCTTT. Recombination linked TRBV29-1 to TRBJ1-1, with TRBD1 as a weak D call on 5 bases. Including cysteine and phenylalanine, the CDR3 has 13 amino acids. The CDR3 DNA has 39 bases and is translated from base 1. CDR1 and CDR2 are drawn from the germline V gene: SQVTM, ANQGSEA. At the junction V is shortened by 7 bases and J by 0 bases, with 12 bases in between.